The 20 T cell receptor beta chains presented below share a single source sample, sequenced in a study of cytomegalovirus exposure and HLA in healthy donors. Primers included in the PCR were 60 Vbeta and 13 Jbeta primers. Sequencing was performed with immunoSEQ multiplex PCR; in TCRdb, only in-frame clones are kept and a portion is missing. The sample yields roughly 180,000 clones, approximately 80% seen once. The specimen sequenced was PBMCs. The receptors here all came from a boy aged 2 to 9 in good health and CMV-seronegative.

V and J are TRBV25-1 and TRBJ2-1, with 11 bases matching TRBD1. V dropped 5 bases and J dropped 8; count of bases not matched to a gene: 8. This CDR3 spans 15 amino acids. CDR1 MGHDK and CDR2 SYGVNS come from the germline V gene. The DNA for the CDR3 is TGTGCCAGCAGTCTTTCGGGACAGGGGGTCGATGAGCAGTTCTTC. It codes for CASSLSGQGVDEQFF.

V and J are TRBV13 and TRBJ2-3; 12 nucleotides line up with TRBD2. Germline assignment: CDR1 PRHDT and CDR2 FYEKMQ (reference sequence). The CDR3 is 15 amino acids. V gave up 1 base and J gave up 5 bases; unmatched junction bases: 1. Here the CDR3 DNA reads TGTGCCAGCAGCTTAGAACTAGCGGGGGGAGATACGCAGTATTTT. As protein: CASSLELAGGDTQYF.

This sequence joins TRBV18 and TRBJ1-3, with 10 bases identical to TRBD1. J was trimmed by 5 bases and V by 3 bases; bases with no gene match: 4. Germline V gene sequence: CDR1 KGHSH, CDR2 LQKENI. This CDR3 spans 15 amino acids. The DNA for the CDR3 is TGTGCCAGCTCACCCCCGGGACAGGGGCGAAACACCATATATTTT. Translating gives CASSPPGQGRNTIYF.

The chain carries TRBV7-2 and TRBJ1-1; D is unresolved. V lost 3 bases to trimming and J lost 5 bases, with 10 bases between them. CDR3 length: 13 amino acids. The germline V gene encodes CDR1 SGHTA and CDR2 FQGNSA. The CDR3 loop is CASSFIKETEAFF. For the CDR3, the DNA is TGTGCCAGCAGCTTTATTAAGGAGACTGAAGCTTTCTTT.

The sample holds one count of this clone. The V and J genes are TRBV12-5 and TRBJ2-3; D is ambiguous. Trimming shortened V by 1 base and J by 1 base, and 9 bases separated the two germline ends. The CDR3 runs 15 residues. From germline, CDR1 is LGHNT and CDR2 FRNRAP. The CDR3 reads CASGLGVTGTDTQYF. The CDR3 DNA sequence: TGTGCTAGTGGTTTGGGGGTGACTGGCACAGATACGCAGTATTTT.

The rearrangement joins TRBV25-1 to TRBJ1-1, with D perhaps matching TRBD1 (5 bases). Germline values: CDR1 MGHDK, CDR2 SYGVNS. The CDR3 has 13 residues. The germline V and J ends were trimmed by 8 bases and 2 bases, with 12 bases remaining between them. The chain's CDR3 is CASGATVNTEAFF. DNA for the CDR3: TGTGCCAGCGGAGCGACAGTAAACACTGAAGCTTTCTTT.

The rearrangement joins TRBV11-2 to TRBJ2-3, with a tentative D call TRBD2 (6 bases). Trimming took off 5 bases at V and 4 bases at J, with 10 bases between the two ends. This CDR3 spans 13 amino acids. The germline V gene encodes CDR1 SGHAT and CDR2 FQNNGV. The chain's CDR3 is CASSATRADTQYF. The CDR3, as DNA: TGTGCCAGCAGCGCGACTAGAGCAGATACGCAGTATTTT.

This clone was counted a single time. The chain uses TRBV5-6 and TRBJ1-1; D remains ambiguous. The CDR3 sequence is 16 residues long. CDR1 SGHDT and CDR2 YYEEEE come from the germline V gene. V lost 0 bases to trimming and J lost 0 bases, with 12 bases between them. DNA for the CDR3: TGTGCCAGCAGCTTGGGCGCTACTCGAATGAACACTGAAGCTTTCTTT. Translated: CASSLGATRMNTEAFF. The full variable domain, completed using reference TRBV5-6 and TRBJ1-1, is DAGVTQSPTHLIKTRGQQVTLRCSPKSGHDTVSWYQQALGQGPQFIFQYYEEEERQRGNFPDRFSGHQFPNYSSELNVNALLLGDSALYLCASSLGATRMNTEAFFGQGTRLTVV.

The CDR3 region has the DNA TGTGCCAGCAGTTACATTACAGGGGGCACTGAAGCTTTCTTT. This encodes CASSYITGGTEAFF. This chain uses TRBV6-6 with TRBJ1-1; TRBD1 matches at 8 bases. Germline CDR1 is MNHNY and CDR2 is SVGAGI (reference sequence). V shed 2 bases and J 4 bases; nucleotides not matched to a gene: 3. This CDR3 region has 14 residues.

The gene calls are TRBV4-1 and TRBJ1-1; 7 bases map to TRBD1. This CDR3 has 14 amino acids. Trimming cost V 1 base and J 6 bases; bases outside gene matches: 5. The germline CDR1 and CDR2 sequences are MGHRA and YSYEKL. The CDR3 protein is CASSQVQGRPEAFF. The CDR3 nucleotides are TGCGCCAGCAGCCAAGTACAGGGGAGGCCTGAAGCTTTCTTT.

The chain links TRBV5-5 to TRBJ2-1; no reliable D call. Germline CDR1 and CDR2: SGHKS and YYEKEE (reference sequence). CDR3 size: 14 residues. V lost 0 bases and J 4 bases, leaving 8 bases between the germline ends. CDR3 amino acids: CASSLELLYNEQFF. In DNA form, the CDR3 reads TGTGCCAGCAGCTTGGAGCTTTTATACAATGAGCAGTTCTTC.

This rearrangement joins TRBV30 to TRBJ1-2; D gene unclear. Trimming stripped 0 bases from V and 4 bases from J, with 15 bases between. The CDR3 loop spans 15 amino acids. Germline CDR1 reads GTSNPN; CDR2 reads SVGIG (reference sequence). In DNA form, the CDR3 reads TGTGCCTGGAGTGTTTCGACAAGATCAAGCTATGGCTACACCTTC. Translating it yields CAWSVSTRSSYGYTF. Based on the CDR3 plus reference TRBV30 and TRBJ1-2, the full variable domain is SQTIHQWPATLVQPVGSPLSLECTVEGTSNPNLYWYRQAAGRGLQLLFYSVGIGQISSEVPQNLSASRPQDRQFILSSKKLLLSDSGFYLCAWSVSTRSSYGYTFGSGTRLTVV.

This clone was counted a single time. The chain links TRBV19 to TRBJ1-1; 7 bases fit TRBD1. The V segment lost 2 bases and the J segment 1 base; nucleotides outside the gene matches: 1. The germline CDR1 and CDR2 sequences are LNHDA and SQIVND (reference sequence). The CDR3 loop spans 14 amino acids. This chain's CDR3 is CASSIQGENTEAFF. For the CDR3, the DNA is TGTGCCAGTAGTATACAGGGGGAGAACACTGAAGCTTTCTTT. Drawing the rest from reference TRBV19 and TRBJ1-1, the complete variable domain is DGGITQSPKYLFRKEGQNVTLSCEQNLNHDAMYWYRQDPGQGLRLIYYSQIVNDFQKGDIAEGYSVSREKKESFPLTVTSAQKNPTAFYLCASSIQGENTEAFFGQGTRLTVV.

This clone was detected only a few times. The chain combines TRBV5-4 with TRBJ1-4; D might be TRBD1 (6 bases). Trimming took off 1 base at V and 2 bases at J, with 9 bases between the two ends. Germline V gene lookup returns CDR1 SGHNT and CDR2 YYREEE (reference sequence). This CDR3 has 15 amino acids. In DNA form, the CDR3 reads TGTGCCAGCAGCTTGTTTGGGGGCACTAATGAAAAACTGTTTTTT. Translated: CASSLFGGTNEKLFF.

The chain combines TRBV28 with TRBJ1-3; TRBD1 matches 8 bases. V dropped 1 base and J dropped 4; count of bases not matched to a gene: 3. CDR3 length equals 15 residues. Per germline, CDR1 MDHEN and CDR2 SYDVKM. Here the CDR3 reads CASSLYGQGGNTIYF. DNA for the CDR3: TGTGCCAGCAGTTTATACGGACAGGGAGGAAACACCATATATTTT.

The V and J genes are TRBV5-1 and TRBJ2-7; D is undetermined. The CDR3 has 14 residues. With 5 bases removed from V and 1 base from J, the gap between germline ends came to 13 bases. Germline V gene lookup returns CDR1 SGHRS and CDR2 YFSETQ. The DNA for the CDR3 is TGCGCCAGCAGGTCCCTTCGCGATTCCTACGAGCAGTACTTC. This translates into CASRSLRDSYEQYF.

The chain links TRBV27 to TRBJ1-1, with D possibly TRBD1 on 6 matching bases. V was pared by 7 bases and J by 0 bases, with 9 bases between. Germline loops: CDR1 MNHEY, CDR2 SMNVEV (reference sequence). The CDR3 has 13 amino acids. CDR3 coding DNA: TGTGCCAGCACGGACAGTTTGAACACTGAAGCTTTCTTT. Its translation: CASTDSLNTEAFF.

The chain is built from TRBV27 and TRBJ1-4; tentatively, D is TRBD1 (5 bases). The CDR3 contains 15 residues. Trimming pared 3 bases from V and 7 bases from J, leaving 15 bases between. Germline V CDR1 and CDR2: MNHEY, SMNVEV (reference sequence). The CDR3 protein is CASSFGEGVGEKLFF. CDR3 sequence (DNA): TGTGCCAGCAGTTTTGGGGAAGGGGTCGGTGAAAAACTGTTTTTT. Looking up the rest from reference TRBV27 and TRBJ1-4 gives the full variable domain: EAQVTQNPRYLITVTGKKLTVTCSQNMNHEYMSWYRQDPGLGLRQIYYSMNVEVTDKGDVPEGYKVSRKEKRNFPLILESPSPNQTSLYFCASSFGEGVGEKLFFGSGTQLSVL.

This clone was detected only once. The genes are TRBV5-4 and TRBJ2-5; TRBD1 might be the D (5 bases). V dropped 4 bases and J dropped 2 bases, with 18 bases sitting between them. Per germline, CDR1 SGHNT and CDR2 YYREEE (reference sequence). The CDR3 covers 16 residues. CDR3 sequence reads: CASSPNLGAGQETQYF. CDR3 nucleotides: TGTGCCAGCAGCCCGAACCTAGGGGCAGGACAAGAGACCCAGTACTTC.

The V gene is TRBV29-1, the J gene TRBJ1-2, with 8 bases identical to TRBD1. Per the germline V gene, CDR1 is SQVTM and CDR2 is ANQGSEA. The CDR3 totals 12 residues. Trimming removed 5 bases from V and 5 bases from J; junction bases left unmatched: 4. DNA of the CDR3: TGCAGCGTTTCAGGGGGCGGGTATGGCTACACCTTC. As protein: CSVSGGGYGYTF.